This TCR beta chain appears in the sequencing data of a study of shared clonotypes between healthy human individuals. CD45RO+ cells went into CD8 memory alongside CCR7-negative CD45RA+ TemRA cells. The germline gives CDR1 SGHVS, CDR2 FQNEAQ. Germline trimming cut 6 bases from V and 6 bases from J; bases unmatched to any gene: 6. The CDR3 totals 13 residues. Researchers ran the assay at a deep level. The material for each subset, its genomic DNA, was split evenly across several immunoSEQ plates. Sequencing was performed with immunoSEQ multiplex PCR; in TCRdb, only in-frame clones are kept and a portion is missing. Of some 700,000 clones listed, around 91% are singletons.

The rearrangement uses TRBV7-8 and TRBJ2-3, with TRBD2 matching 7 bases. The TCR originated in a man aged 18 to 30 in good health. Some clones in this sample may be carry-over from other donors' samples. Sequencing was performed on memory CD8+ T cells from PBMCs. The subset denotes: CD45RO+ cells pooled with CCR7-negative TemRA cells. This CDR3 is CASRTGGGDTQYF. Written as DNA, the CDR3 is TGTGCCAGCAGAACGGGAGGAGGGGATACGCAGTATTTT.